What follows are 3 T cell receptor beta chains derived from one specimen sequenced in a study of T cell clusters in autoimmune cytopenias. TRB was amplified from approximately 250 ng of peripheral blood genomic DNA per sample. TRB rearrangements were amplified by touch-down multiplex PCR with mixed TRB-A/B primers. After re-calling the multiplex PCR reads, TCRdb lists one entry per CDR3 protein, DNA absent. The table lists some 4,000 distinct CDR3 sequences, with roughly a fifth in the top ten. The data also belong to a second study, concerning T cell repertoires in aging, cancer and after chemotherapy.

The specimen was peripheral blood. These receptor sequences come from a human donor in good health.

V is TRBV7-2 and J is TRBJ2-1; without DNA, the TCRdb call of TRBD2 cannot be checked. CDR1 and CDR2 (germline): SGHTA, FQGNSA. This CDR3 region has 15 residues. The CDR3 spells CASSPSAGSGNEQFF.

This clonotype is identified as medium-sized from frequency. The V gene is TRBV19, the J gene TRBJ2-6. The CDR3 extends over 15 amino acids. Germline V gives CDR1 LNHDA, CDR2 SQIVND (reference sequence). The CDR3 spells CASNILGSGANVLTF.

This clonotype counts as medium-sized (0.01 to 0.1%) by frequency. The chain is built from TRBV30 and TRBJ1-1. The CDR3 length is 13 residues. Germline V gene sequence: CDR1 GTSNPN, CDR2 SVGIG (reference sequence). CDR3 amino acids: CAWSVTSNTEAFF.